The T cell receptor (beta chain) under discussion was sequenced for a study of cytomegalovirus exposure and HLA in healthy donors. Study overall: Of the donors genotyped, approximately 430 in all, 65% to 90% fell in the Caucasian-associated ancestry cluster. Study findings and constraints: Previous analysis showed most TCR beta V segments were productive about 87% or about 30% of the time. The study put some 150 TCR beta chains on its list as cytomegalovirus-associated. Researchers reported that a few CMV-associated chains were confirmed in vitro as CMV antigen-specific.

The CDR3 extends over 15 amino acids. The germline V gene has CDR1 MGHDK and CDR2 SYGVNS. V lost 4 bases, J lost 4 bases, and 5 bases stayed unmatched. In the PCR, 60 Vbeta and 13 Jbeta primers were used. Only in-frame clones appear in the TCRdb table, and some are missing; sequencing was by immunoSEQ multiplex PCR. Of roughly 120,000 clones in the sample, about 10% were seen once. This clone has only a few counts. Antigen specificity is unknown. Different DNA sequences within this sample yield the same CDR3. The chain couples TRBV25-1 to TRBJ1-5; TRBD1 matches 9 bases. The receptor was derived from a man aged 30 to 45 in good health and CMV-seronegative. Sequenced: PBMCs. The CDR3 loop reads CASSVSGTGNQPQHF. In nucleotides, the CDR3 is TGTGCCAGCAGTGTATCCGGGACAGGGAATCAGCCCCAGCATTTT.